This T cell receptor (beta chain) stems from a study of molecular identifiers for immune sequencing clone quantification. This CDR3 is built from 14 residues. Trimming took off 0 bases at V and 4 bases at J, with 10 bases between the two ends. The germline CDR1 and CDR2 sequences are MNHEY and SVGAGI. Ten or more counts support this clonotype. It was from 20,000 to 1,000,000 sorted cells, with 10%, 30% or 50% RNA, that naive CD8 libraries came. Sorting defined naive CD8 T cells as CD8+CD4-CCR7+CD45RA+. Both previously described methods and listed TCR primers were employed to make bulk TCR libraries. MiXCR, applied by TCRdb to the PCR reads, yields one record per CDR3 protein. Altogether hundreds of thousands of distinct CDR3 sequences are present, 25% being singletons, with the ten largest covering about 0.78%.

The sequence was collected from a human donor in good health. Some libraries in this study had Jurkat cell RNA spiked in. The specimen was naive CD8+ T cells from blood, with Jurkat cell RNA spiked in. The subset denotes: FACS-sorted CD8+CD4-CCR7+CD45RA+ naive T cells. The chain has TRBV6-5 and TRBJ2-7; D ambiguous. The CDR3 sequence is CASSYSSMGYEQYF. CDR3 nucleotide sequence: TGTGCCAGCAGTTACTCCAGTATGGGATACGAGCAGTACTTC.